This T cell receptor (beta chain) was retrieved from a study of monozygotic twins with inflammatory bowel disease. Isolation of total RNA was performed on whole blood, with no prior T cell sorting. TCRdb reprocessed the 5' RACE reads; each CDR3 protein has one entry and no DNA is given. This table holds more than 300,000 distinct CDR3 sequences. The study's findings and limits: Healthy co-twins, by inverse Simpson, had higher TCRbeta diversity than their siblings with IBD. With others, IBD patients shared fewer clonotypes than healthy twins did, especially with disease activity.

Germline assignment: CDR1 SGHTA and CDR2 FQGNSA. The CDR3 has 15 amino acids. In regard to this clonotype: What it binds is unknown.

This receptor was taken from a human donor with ulcerative colitis or Crohn's disease, or a healthy co-twin of an affected twin (not recorded which). The specimen was blood. This chain links TRBV7-2 with TRBJ2-5; TCRdb reports TRBD1, a call that lacks DNA to check it against. CDR3 in amino acids: CASSSPPGVVKTQYF.